Each of the 21 T cell receptor beta chains below was sequenced from the same sample in a study of T cells in Graves' hyperthyroidism and ophthalmopathy. Researchers amplified the TCR beta CDR3 regions from RNA transcripts. When the TCR CDR3 underwent first-round RT-PCR, the HTBI primer set was used. TCRdb ran MiXCR on the multiplex PCR reads and lists one entry per CDR3 protein. The sample carries a few hundred thousand distinct CDR3 sequences, around a sixth recorded once. The sequenced sample consisted of blood. These receptors all stem from a man aged 18 to 29 with Graves' ophthalmopathy.

Many counts were recorded for this clonotype. CDR3 sequence reads: CSAPRETEAFF. The CDR3 bases are TGCAGTGCTCCCAGGGAAACTGAAGCTTTCTTT. The chain recombines TRBV20-1 with TRBJ1-1, with D maybe TRBD1 (5 bases). CDR1 and CDR2 from the germline V gene are DFQATT and SNEGSKA (reference sequence). The V gene lost 5 bases and the J gene lost 5 bases, with 9 bases spanning the gap. The CDR3 spans 11 residues.

This clonotype was counted between two and nine times. The chain employs TRBV19 and TRBJ2-6; perhaps TRBD2 as D (5 bases). The CDR3 extends over 16 amino acids. Trimming took 1 base from V and 2 from J, leaving 9 bases between them. Per the germline V gene, CDR1 is LNHDA and CDR2 is SQIVND (reference sequence). CDR3 sequence (DNA): TGTGCCAGTAGTATAGTGAGGGAGCCTGGGGCCAACGTCCTGACTTTC. It translates to CASSIVREPGANVLTF. The complete variable domain, with remaining parts taken from reference TRBV19 and TRBJ2-6, reads DGGITQSPKYLFRKEGQNVTLSCEQNLNHDAMYWYRQDPGQGLRLIYYSQIVNDFQKGDIAEGYSVSREKKESFPLTVTSAQKNPTAFYLCASSIVREPGANVLTFGAGSRLTVL.

This clonotype was seen at least ten times. This rearrangement joins TRBV12-3 or TRBV12-4 to TRBJ2-2; D gene unclear. CDR3 size: 11 residues. The ends were cut back, 7 bases at V and 6 bases at J, with 6 bases in the middle. CDR3 amino acids: CASTVSGELFF. Written as DNA, the CDR3 is TGTGCCAGCACCGTGTCCGGGGAGCTGTTTTTT.

This clonotype occurred a few times. DNA of the CDR3: TGTGCCAGCAGACCCGGACAGGGATGGGCCGGGGAGCTGTTTTTT. It specifies CASRPGQGWAGELFF. V usage is TRBV6-1 and J usage is TRBJ2-2; 8 bases are a match to TRBD1. CDR3 length: 15 amino acids. In germline, CDR1 is MNHNS, CDR2 SASEGT. The V gene end was trimmed by 6 bases and the J gene end by 6 bases; junction bases not matched to a gene: 9.

This clonotype was seen more than once but under ten times. J is TRBJ1-1 and V is TRBV25-1; TRBD1 is a possible D gene (5 bases). CDR3 size: 15 residues. V lost 5 bases, J lost 6 bases, and 19 bases lay in between. In germline, CDR1 is MGHDK, CDR2 SYGVNS. The CDR3 bases are TGTGCCAGCAGTCCTGGGGCCCGAAGGGCCCCTGAAGCTTTCTTT. It specifies CASSPGARRAPEAFF.

This clonotype was recorded only once. The V call is TRBV6-2 or TRBV6-3, the J call TRBJ1-4, with D possibly being TRBD1 (5 bases). Germline CDR1 is MNHEY and CDR2 is SVGEGT. Trimming stripped 7 bases from V and 4 bases from J, with 16 bases between. The CDR3 extends over 15 amino acids. The CDR3 DNA follows: TGTGCCAGCACGGATCGGGCAGGGCTTAATGAAAAACTGTTTTTT. Translated, it gives CASTDRAGLNEKLFF.

The rearrangement joins TRBV6-1 to TRBJ1-1; TRBD1 matches at 9 bases. The length of the CDR3 is 13 residues. Trimming at V came to 8 bases and at J to 5 bases, leaving 6 bases not matched to a gene. The germline gives CDR1 MNHNS, CDR2 SASEGT. CDR3 nucleotide sequence: TGTGCCAGCTGGGACAGGGTAAGGACTGAAGCTTTCTTT. The encoded protein is CASWDRVRTEAFF.

The chain employs TRBV11-1 and TRBJ1-1; 12 bases fit TRBD1. V was pared by 4 bases and J by 7 bases, with 10 bases of the junction left unmatched. Germline-derived CDR1 and CDR2 are SGHAT and FQDESV (reference sequence). This CDR3 is 16 amino acids long. CDR3 region: CASSSLGGDRGLEAFF. The DNA for the CDR3 is TGTGCCAGCAGCTCCCTCGGAGGGGACAGGGGGCTTGAAGCTTTCTTT.

The genes are TRBV2 and TRBJ2-4, with 7 bases lining up with TRBD1. The CDR3 contains 15 residues. CDR1 SNHLY and CDR2 FYNNEI come from the germline V gene. The trim removed 5 bases at V and 6 bases at J, leaving 10 bases unmatched. CDR3 nucleotides: TGTGCCAGCAGTCCCCCGACAGGGCATGGAAACATTCAGTACTTC. Its protein is CASSPPTGHGNIQYF.

The chain links TRBV20-1 to TRBJ2-1, with 7 bases fitting TRBD2. There are 16 residues in the CDR3. With V trimmed by 0 bases and J by 0 bases, 5 bases remained unmatched. Germline-derived CDR1 and CDR2 are DFQATT and SNEGSKA (reference sequence). The CDR3 is CSARDILAPSYNEQFF. In nucleotides, the CDR3 is TGCAGTGCTAGAGATATACTAGCGCCCTCCTACAATGAGCAGTTCTTC.

The table lists this clonotype with a few counts. This sequence joins TRBV9 and TRBJ1-3; D gene uncertain. CDR1 is SGDLS and CDR2 is YYNGEE in the germline V gene. The V and J ends lost 0 bases and 8 bases respectively, with 9 bases between them. The length of the CDR3 is 13 residues. CDR3 coding DNA: TGTGCCAGCAGCGTAGGGACGTCAGACACCATATATTTT. Encoded protein: CASSVGTSDTIYF.

This clonotype was detected ten times or more. The chain is built from TRBV20-1 and TRBJ2-3, with TRBD2 matching over 8 bases. Germline assignment: CDR1 DFQATT and CDR2 SNEGSKA (reference sequence). Unmatched junction bases numbered 7, after V lost 5 bases and J lost 0 bases. This CDR3 has 15 amino acids. CDR3 nucleotide sequence: TGCAGTGCTCACCCTGTAGCGGGGAGCACAGATACGCAGTATTTT. This gives the protein CSAHPVAGSTDTQYF.

In its sample, this clonotype was seen a few times. The chain is built from TRBV18 and TRBJ2-1; tentative D call: TRBD2 (6 bases). Deletions cut 6 bases from V and 8 bases from J, with 14 bases between. The length of the CDR3 is 13 residues. Germline values: CDR1 KGHSH, CDR2 LQKENI. CDR3 DNA sequence: TGTGCCAGCTCCCCGCGGGGTTACGATGAGCAGTTCTTC. Protein: CASSPRGYDEQFF. The full variable domain, its missing parts supplied by reference TRBV18 and TRBJ2-1, is NAGVMQNPRHLVRRRGQEARLRCSPMKGHSHVYWYRQLPEEGLKFMVYLQKENIIDESGMPKERFSAEFPKEGPSILRIQQVVRGDSAAYFCASSPRGYDEQFFGPGTRLTVL.

This clonotype was detected many times. The J gene is TRBJ1-1, the V gene TRBV6-1, with D possibly matching TRBD1 (6 bases). Germline values: CDR1 MNHNS, CDR2 SASEGT. The CDR3 spans 12 residues. V gave up 8 bases and J gave up 5 bases, with 12 bases separating them. This chain's CDR3 is CASEGGGTEAFF. For the CDR3, the DNA is TGTGCCAGCGAAGGGGGGGGGACTGAAGCTTTCTTT.

Of note for this clonotype: This may arise from a read error, as a much more abundant clone is one base away. J is TRBJ2-5 and V is TRBV12-3 or TRBV12-4; 10 nucleotides agree with TRBD1. CDR3 size: 16 residues. V trimming: 10 bases; J trimming: 0 bases; junction bases outside the gene matches: 11. CDR3 in amino acids: CANRPVDRGNQETQYF. In DNA, the CDR3 is TGTGCCAACAGACCTGTGGACAGGGGGAACCAAGAGACCCAGTACTTC.

The gene calls are TRBV24-1 and TRBJ2-1; TRBD1 matches 7 bases. CDR1 KGHDR and CDR2 SFDVKD come from the germline V gene. CDR3 length: 15 amino acids. The V gene end was trimmed by 7 bases and the J gene end by 4 bases; junction bases not matched to a gene: 9. CDR3 bases: TGTGCCACCAGGTCCCGGGACAGAGTATACAATGAGCAGTTCTTC. Translating gives CATRSRDRVYNEQFF.

This rearrangement joins TRBV3-1 to TRBJ2-3; 11 nucleotides line up with TRBD2. CDR1 and CDR2 from the germline V gene are LGHDT and YNNKEL (reference sequence). After removal of 5 bases from V and 1 base from J, the junction contained 11 bases not matched to a gene. The CDR3 is made up of 18 amino acids. CDR3 bases: TGTGCCAGCAGCTCCAGGGGGCTAGCGGGGGGTTGCACAGATACGCAGTATTTT. It translates to CASSSRGLAGGCTDTQYF.

This clonotype has at least ten counts. Written as DNA, the CDR3 is TGTGCCAGCAGCGGACGTTACGAGCAGTACTTC. It specifies CASSGRYEQYF. The chain links TRBV6-1 to TRBJ2-7; the D is unclear. Germline V gene data show CDR1 as MNHNS and CDR2 as SASEGT. There are 11 residues in the CDR3. The V gene lost 6 bases and the J gene lost 4 bases, with 7 bases spanning the gap.

J is TRBJ2-1 and V is TRBV25-1; TRBD2 aligns across 16 bases. V trimming: 1 base; J trimming: 2 bases; junction bases outside the gene matches: 2. This CDR3 is built from 18 residues. The V gene's germline CDR1 is MGHDK and CDR2 SYGVNS. CDR3 sequence: CASSESGTSGGAYNEQFF. CDR3 nucleotides: TGTGCCAGCAGTGAATCCGGGACTAGCGGGGGGGCCTACAATGAGCAGTTCTTC. The full variable domain, its missing parts supplied by reference TRBV25-1 and TRBJ2-1, is EADIYQTPRYLVIGTGKKITLECSQTMGHDKMYWYQQDPGMELHLIHYSYGVNSTEKGDLSSESTVSRIRTEHFPLTLESARPSHTSQYLCASSESGTSGGAYNEQFFGPGTRLTVL.

The chain combines TRBV19 with TRBJ1-1; D is unclear. V was trimmed by 7 bases and J by 0 bases, leaving 9 bases between them. The CDR3 is 13 amino acids. Germline lookup yields CDR1 LNHDA and CDR2 SQIVND (reference sequence). CDR3 in amino acids: CASKAVMNTEAFF. The CDR3 DNA reads as TGTGCCAGTAAGGCAGTCATGAACACTGAAGCTTTCTTT.

V and J are TRBV4-2 and TRBJ1-1, with unresolved D. Germline V CDR1 and CDR2: LGHNA, YNFKEQ. This CDR3 region has 13 residues. V dropped 0 bases and J dropped 10 bases, with 12 bases sitting between them. CDR3 DNA sequence: TGTGCCAGCAGCCAAGATACCTTGACCGGAGCTTTCTTT. The encoded protein is CASSQDTLTGAFF.